The 8 T cell receptor beta chains below were found in one sample sequenced in a study of CD8 T cells in ankylosing spondylitis. Overall study findings and caveats: For ankylosing spondylitis blood, a TCR beta motif of several highly homologous variants appeared characteristic.

These TCRs' antigens remain unknown. In TCRdb, the 5' RACE reads were re-called with MiXCR into one record per CDR3 protein. Of 700,000 to 1,000,000 distinct CDR3 sequences in the sample, 10% to 15% were seen once. The specimen sequenced was blood, either unsorted or a sorted T cell fraction (not recorded which). The receptors shown here come from a male donor with ankylosing spondylitis.

This clonotype was counted ten times or more. The chain joins TRBV29-1 to TRBJ2-7; D not certain. Trimming took 6 bases from V and 1 from J, leaving 16 bases between them. Germline CDR1 SQVTM, CDR2 ANQGSEA. The CDR3 consists of 14 residues. Written as DNA, the CDR3 is TGCAGCGTCGGCCCGGACCCGTCTTCCTACGAGCAGTACTTC. This translates into CSVGPDPSSYEQYF.

This clonotype was seen many times. The rearrangement joins TRBV28 to TRBJ1-1, with D unresolved. Per germline, CDR1 MDHEN and CDR2 SYDVKM. The CDR3 totals 12 residues. The ends were cut back, 7 bases at V and 0 bases at J, with 6 bases in the middle. The CDR3 protein is CASTLLNTEAFF. The CDR3 DNA reads as TGTGCCAGCACCCTCCTGAACACTGAAGCTTTCTTT.

The V call is TRBV5-1, the J call TRBJ2-7; tentatively, D is TRBD1 (6 bases). The germline gives CDR1 SGHRS, CDR2 YFSETQ. Trimming took off 4 bases at V and 7 bases at J, with 21 bases between the two ends. The CDR3 has 15 residues. The CDR3 sequence is CASSGTKTGLGEQYF. In DNA form, the CDR3 reads TGCGCCAGCAGCGGCACCAAAACAGGGTTGGGGGAGCAGTACTTC.

The V and J genes are TRBV20-1 and TRBJ2-7; 10 bases match TRBD2. The CDR3 runs 14 residues. Trimming removed 6 bases from V and 6 bases from J; junction bases left unmatched: 11. Germline V gene data show CDR1 as DFQATT and CDR2 as SNEGSKA (reference sequence). In DNA form, the CDR3 reads TGCAGTGCGACCGGGCTAGCGGGAGTTCGCGAGCAGTACTTC. Protein: CSATGLAGVREQYF.

This clonotype occurred a few times. This chain connects TRBV20-1 to TRBJ2-7; D is perhaps TRBD1 (5 bases). V was pared by 6 bases and J by 3 bases, with 18 bases between. CDR3 length equals 14 residues. Germline CDR1 reads DFQATT; CDR2 reads SNEGSKA (reference sequence). Here the CDR3 DNA reads TGCAGTGCGACAAGGGGTTTTGACCTCTACGAGCAGTACTTC. It encodes CSATRGFDLYEQYF.

The chain employs TRBV28 and TRBJ2-1; 10 nucleotides agree with TRBD2. The length of the CDR3 is 17 residues. V shed 4 bases and J 3 bases; nucleotides not matched to a gene: 9. Germline assignment: CDR1 MDHEN and CDR2 SYDVKM. The CDR3 sequence: CASSSLAGAHFYNEQFF. In DNA, the CDR3 is TGTGCCAGCAGTTCTCTAGCGGGGGCCCACTTCTACAATGAGCAGTTCTTC.

This clonotype was picked up a small number of times. This chain uses TRBV5-6 with TRBJ2-3; 7 bases agree with TRBD1. The CDR3 loop spans 14 amino acids. Germline V gene data show CDR1 as SGHDT and CDR2 as YYEEEE. With V trimmed by 4 bases and J by 6 bases, 8 bases remained unmatched. CDR3 nucleotides: TGTGCCAGCAGCCCAGGGGGAGATGTGGATACGCAGTATTTT. This translates into CASSPGGDVDTQYF.

The V call is TRBV12-3 or TRBV12-4, the J call TRBJ2-4; TRBD2 is a possible D gene (5 bases). This CDR3 spans 15 amino acids. V was cut by 6 bases and J by 7 bases, with 19 bases left in between. CDR3 sequence reads: CASSPGLLPGNIQYF. In DNA, the CDR3 is TGTGCCAGCAGCCCTGGACTCTTACCTGGGAACATTCAGTACTTC.